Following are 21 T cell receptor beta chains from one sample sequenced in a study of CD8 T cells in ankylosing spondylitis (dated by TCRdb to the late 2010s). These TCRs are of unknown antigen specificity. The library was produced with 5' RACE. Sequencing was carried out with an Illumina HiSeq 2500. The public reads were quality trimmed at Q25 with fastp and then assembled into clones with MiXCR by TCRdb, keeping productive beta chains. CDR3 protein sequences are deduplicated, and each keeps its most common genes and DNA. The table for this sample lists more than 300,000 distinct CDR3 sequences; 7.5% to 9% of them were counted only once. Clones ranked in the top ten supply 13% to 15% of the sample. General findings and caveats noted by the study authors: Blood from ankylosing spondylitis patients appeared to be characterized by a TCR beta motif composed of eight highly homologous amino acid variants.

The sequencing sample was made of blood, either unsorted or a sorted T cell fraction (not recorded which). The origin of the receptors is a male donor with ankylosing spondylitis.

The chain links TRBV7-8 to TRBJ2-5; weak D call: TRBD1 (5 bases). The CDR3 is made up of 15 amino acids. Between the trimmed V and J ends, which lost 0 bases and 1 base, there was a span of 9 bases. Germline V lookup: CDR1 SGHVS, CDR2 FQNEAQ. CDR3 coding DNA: TGTGCCAGCAGCTTAGCAAGGGGATTCCAAGAGACCCAGTACTTC. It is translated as CASSLARGFQETQYF.

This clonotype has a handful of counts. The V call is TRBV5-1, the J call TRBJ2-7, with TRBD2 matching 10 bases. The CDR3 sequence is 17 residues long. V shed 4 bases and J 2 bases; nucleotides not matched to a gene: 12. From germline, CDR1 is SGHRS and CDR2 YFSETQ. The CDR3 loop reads CASSGGPTSGSPYEQYF. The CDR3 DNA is TGCGCCAGCAGCGGAGGGCCGACTAGCGGGTCCCCCTACGAGCAGTACTTC.

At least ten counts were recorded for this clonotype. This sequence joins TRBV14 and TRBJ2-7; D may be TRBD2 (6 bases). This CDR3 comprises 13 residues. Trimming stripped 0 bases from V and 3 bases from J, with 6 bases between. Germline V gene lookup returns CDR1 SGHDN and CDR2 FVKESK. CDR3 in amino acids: CASSQEGGYEQYF. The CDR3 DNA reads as TGTGCCAGCAGCCAAGAGGGGGGCTACGAGCAGTACTTC. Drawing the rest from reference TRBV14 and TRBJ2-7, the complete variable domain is EAGVTQFPSHSVIEKGQTVTLRCDPISGHDNLYWYRRVMGKEIKFLLHFVKESKQDESGMPNNRFLAERTGGTYSTLKVQPAELEDSGVYFCASSQEGGYEQYFGPGTRLTVT.

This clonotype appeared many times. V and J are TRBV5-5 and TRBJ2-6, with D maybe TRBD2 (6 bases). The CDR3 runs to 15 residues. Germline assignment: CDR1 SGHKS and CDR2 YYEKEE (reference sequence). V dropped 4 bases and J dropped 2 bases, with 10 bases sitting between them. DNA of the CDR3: TGTGCCAGCAGCCGTGGAGGGGCTGGGGCCAACGTCCTGACTTTC. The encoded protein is CASSRGGAGANVLTF.

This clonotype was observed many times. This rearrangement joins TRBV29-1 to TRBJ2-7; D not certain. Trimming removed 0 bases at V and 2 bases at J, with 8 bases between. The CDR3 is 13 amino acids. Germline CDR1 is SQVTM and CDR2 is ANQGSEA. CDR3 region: CSVEDWPAYEQYF. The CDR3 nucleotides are TGCAGCGTTGAAGATTGGCCGGCCTACGAGCAGTACTTC.

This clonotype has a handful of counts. CDR3 sequence (DNA): TGCAGTGCTAGTGGAGTCTTCGAAGAGACCCAGTACTTC. This translates into CSASGVFEETQYF. The rearrangement joins TRBV20-1 to TRBJ2-5, with D unclear. The V and J ends lost 3 bases and 3 bases respectively, with 11 bases between them. CDR3 length: 13 amino acids. Per germline, CDR1 DFQATT and CDR2 SNEGSKA (reference sequence).

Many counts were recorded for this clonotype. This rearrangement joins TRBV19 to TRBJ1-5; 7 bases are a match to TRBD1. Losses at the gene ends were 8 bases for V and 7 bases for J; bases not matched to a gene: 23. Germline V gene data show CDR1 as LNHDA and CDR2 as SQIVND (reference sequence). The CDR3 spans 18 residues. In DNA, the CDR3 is TGTGCCAGTTGGGCCCGGTTAGGGGGCGACTTAATTGGCCAGCCCCAGCATTTT. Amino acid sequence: CASWARLGGDLIGQPQHF.

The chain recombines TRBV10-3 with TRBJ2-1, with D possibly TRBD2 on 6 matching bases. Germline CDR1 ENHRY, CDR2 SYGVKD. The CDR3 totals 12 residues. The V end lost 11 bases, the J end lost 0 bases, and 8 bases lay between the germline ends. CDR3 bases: TGTGCCTTCGGGGGCTCCTACAATGAGCAGTTCTTC. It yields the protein CAFGGSYNEQFF.

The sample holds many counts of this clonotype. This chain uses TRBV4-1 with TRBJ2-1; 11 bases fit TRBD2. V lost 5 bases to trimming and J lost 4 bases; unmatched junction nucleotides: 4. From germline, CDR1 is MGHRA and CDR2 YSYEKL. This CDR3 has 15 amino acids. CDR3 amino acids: CASSSTSGRYNEQFF. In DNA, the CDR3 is TGCGCCAGCAGCTCCACTAGCGGGAGATACAATGAGCAGTTCTTC.

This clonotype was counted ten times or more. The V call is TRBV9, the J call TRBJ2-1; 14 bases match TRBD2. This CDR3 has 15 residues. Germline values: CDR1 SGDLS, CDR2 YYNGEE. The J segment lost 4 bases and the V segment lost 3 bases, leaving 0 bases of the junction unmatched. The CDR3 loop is CASSGLAGGYNEQFF. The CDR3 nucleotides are TGTGCCAGCAGCGGACTAGCGGGAGGGTACAATGAGCAGTTCTTC.

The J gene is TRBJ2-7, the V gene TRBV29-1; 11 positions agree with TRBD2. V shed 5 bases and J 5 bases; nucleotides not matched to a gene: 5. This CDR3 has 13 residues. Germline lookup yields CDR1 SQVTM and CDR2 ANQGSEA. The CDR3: CSVKGLAVDEQYF. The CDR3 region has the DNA TGCAGCGTTAAGGGACTAGCGGTCGACGAGCAGTACTTC.

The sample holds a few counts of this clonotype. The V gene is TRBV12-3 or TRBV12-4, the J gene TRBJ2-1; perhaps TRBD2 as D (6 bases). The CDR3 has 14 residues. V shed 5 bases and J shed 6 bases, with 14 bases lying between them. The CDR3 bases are TGTGCCAGCAGTCACGGCCGGGGAGGCAATGAGCAGTTCTTC. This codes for CASSHGRGGNEQFF.

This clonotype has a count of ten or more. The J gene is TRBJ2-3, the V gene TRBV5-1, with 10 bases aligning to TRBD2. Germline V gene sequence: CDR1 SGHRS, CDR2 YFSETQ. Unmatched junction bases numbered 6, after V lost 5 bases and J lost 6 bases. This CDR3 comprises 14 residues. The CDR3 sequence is CASRKREGPDTQYF. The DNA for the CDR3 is TGCGCCAGCAGGAAGCGGGAGGGCCCCGATACGCAGTATTTT.

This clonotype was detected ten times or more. The CDR3 loop reads CSARDYLAQLYNEQFF. The CDR3 DNA follows: TGCAGTGCTAGAGACTATCTAGCTCAACTCTACAATGAGCAGTTCTTC. The J gene is TRBJ2-1, the V gene TRBV20-1; D is perhaps TRBD2 (5 bases). Germline values: CDR1 DFQATT, CDR2 SNEGSKA (reference sequence). The CDR3 runs to 16 residues. Trimming pared 0 bases from V and 3 bases from J, leaving 15 bases between.

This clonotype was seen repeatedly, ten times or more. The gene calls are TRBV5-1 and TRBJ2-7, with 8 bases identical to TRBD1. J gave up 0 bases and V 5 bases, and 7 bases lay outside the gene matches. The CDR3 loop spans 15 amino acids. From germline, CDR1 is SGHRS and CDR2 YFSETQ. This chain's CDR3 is CASRARQGTSYEQYF. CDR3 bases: TGCGCCAGCAGAGCCCGACAGGGGACCTCCTACGAGCAGTACTTC.

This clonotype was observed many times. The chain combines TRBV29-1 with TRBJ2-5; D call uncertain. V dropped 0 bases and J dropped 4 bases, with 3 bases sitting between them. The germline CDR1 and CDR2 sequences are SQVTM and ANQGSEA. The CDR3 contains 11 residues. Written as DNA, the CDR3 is TGCAGCGTTGAAGACCCAGAGACCCAGTACTTC. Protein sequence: CSVEDPETQYF.

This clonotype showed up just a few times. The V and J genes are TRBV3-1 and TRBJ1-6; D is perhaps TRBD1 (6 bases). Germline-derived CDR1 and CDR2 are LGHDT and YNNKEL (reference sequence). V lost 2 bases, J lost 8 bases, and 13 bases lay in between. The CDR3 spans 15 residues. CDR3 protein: CASSQSWDIHSPLHF. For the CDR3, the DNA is TGTGCCAGCAGCCAATCCTGGGACATTCATTCACCCCTCCACTTT.

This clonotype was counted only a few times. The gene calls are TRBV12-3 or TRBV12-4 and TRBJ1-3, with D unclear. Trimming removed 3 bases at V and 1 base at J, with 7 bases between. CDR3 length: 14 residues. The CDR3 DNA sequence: TGTGCCAGCAGTTTGGGAGCATCTGGAAACACCATATATTTT. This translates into CASSLGASGNTIYF.

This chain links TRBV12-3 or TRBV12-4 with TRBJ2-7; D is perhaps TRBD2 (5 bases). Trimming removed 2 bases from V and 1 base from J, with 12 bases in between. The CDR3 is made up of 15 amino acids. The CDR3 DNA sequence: TGTGCCAGCAGTTTACTTCTCGGGAATTCCTACGAGCAGTACTTC. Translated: CASSLLLGNSYEQYF.

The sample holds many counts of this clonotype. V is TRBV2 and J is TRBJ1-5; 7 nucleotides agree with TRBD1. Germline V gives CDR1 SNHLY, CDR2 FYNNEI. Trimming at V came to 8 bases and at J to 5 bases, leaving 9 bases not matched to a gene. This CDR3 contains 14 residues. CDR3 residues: CASVRDSGDQPQHF. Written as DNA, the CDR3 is TGTGCCAGCGTCCGGGACAGTGGCGATCAGCCCCAGCATTTT. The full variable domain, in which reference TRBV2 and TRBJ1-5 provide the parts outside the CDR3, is EPEVTQTPSHQVTQMGQEVILRCVPISNHLYFYWYRQILGQKVEFLVSFYNNEISEKSEIFDDQFSVERPDGSNFTLKIRSTKLEDSAMYFCASVRDSGDQPQHFGDGTRLSIL.

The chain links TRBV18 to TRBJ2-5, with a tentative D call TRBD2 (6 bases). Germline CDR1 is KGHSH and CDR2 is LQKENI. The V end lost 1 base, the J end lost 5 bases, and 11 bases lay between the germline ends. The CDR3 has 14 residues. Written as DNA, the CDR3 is TGTGCCAGCTCACCACTTGGCGGGGTCGAGACCCAGTACTTC. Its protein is CASSPLGGVETQYF.